The 32 T cell receptor beta chains below come from one sample, sequenced in a study of shared clonotypes between healthy human individuals. TCRdb keeps only in-frame clones here, not all; method: immunoSEQ multiplex PCR. The sample lists a few million clones; over 85% were seen once. Source material: naive CD4+ T cells from PBMCs. Subset described: CD45RA+ positively selected. These receptors all stem from a man in his late teens or twenties in good health. Some clones in this sample may be carry-over from other donors' samples.

V is TRBV5-1 and J is TRBJ1-4; 9 nucleotides agree with TRBD1. V was clipped by 4 bases and J by 3 bases; unmatched bases: 4. From germline, CDR1 is SGHRS and CDR2 YFSETQ. The CDR3 has 15 amino acids. In DNA form, the CDR3 reads TGCGCCAGCAGCAAGAGGACAGGGGCTAATGAAAAACTGTTTTTT. Translating it yields CASSKRTGANEKLFF.

The V call is TRBV29-1, the J call TRBJ2-4; no definite D call. The CDR3 consists of 13 residues. V lost 4 bases to trimming and J lost 1 base, with 8 bases between them. In germline, CDR1 is SQVTM, CDR2 ANQGSEA. The DNA for the CDR3 is TGCAGCGTTGCCACCGGGGCCAAAAACATTCAGTACTTC. This encodes CSVATGAKNIQYF.

The chain links TRBV7-6 to TRBJ1-1, with 8 bases matching TRBD1. The length of the CDR3 is 14 residues. With 5 bases clipped from V and 3 bases from J, the junction kept 5 bases outside the gene matches. In germline, CDR1 is SGHVS, CDR2 FNYEAQ. CDR3 protein: CASSVDRVDTEAFF. DNA of the CDR3: TGTGCCAGCAGCGTGGACAGGGTAGACACTGAAGCTTTCTTT.

The V gene is TRBV11-2, the J gene TRBJ1-1; D possibly corresponds to TRBD1 (5 bases). Trimming pared 7 bases from V and 1 base from J, leaving 13 bases between. Germline V CDR1 and CDR2: SGHAT, FQNNGV. CDR3 length: 14 amino acids. CDR3 bases: TGTGCCAGCACCCTAACCCAGGGGAACACTGAAGCTTTCTTT. This gives the protein CASTLTQGNTEAFF.

This chain links TRBV10-3 with TRBJ2-2; 7 nucleotides match TRBD1. This CDR3 has 14 residues. CDR1 is ENHRY, CDR2 SYGVKD, per germline. The V segment lost 8 bases and the J segment 2 bases; nucleotides outside the gene matches: 5. CDR3 residues: CAILGTANTGELFF. The CDR3 nucleotides are TGTGCCATCCTCGGGACAGCAAACACCGGGGAGCTGTTTTTT.

The V call is TRBV7-2, the J call TRBJ1-2, with 7 bases that match TRBD1. The CDR3 runs to 15 residues. The germline CDR1 and CDR2 sequences are SGHTA and FQGNSA. J gave up 4 bases and V 5 bases, and 10 bases lay outside the gene matches. The CDR3 here is CASSKQGNLVYGYTF. The CDR3 DNA sequence: TGTGCCAGCAGCAAACAGGGGAATCTGGTCTATGGCTACACCTTC.

V is TRBV7-2 and J is TRBJ2-7; no firm D call. V was cut by 4 bases and J by 2 bases, with 12 bases left in between. The CDR3 runs to 14 residues. The germline CDR1 and CDR2 sequences are SGHTA and FQGNSA. CDR3 nucleotides: TGTGCCAGCAGCTCTCGTCACACCACCTACGAGCAGTACTTC. Translated: CASSSRHTTYEQYF.

This chain joins TRBV2 and TRBJ1-5; D is uncertain. Deletions cut 5 bases from V and 0 bases from J, with 17 bases between. The CDR3 extends over 17 amino acids. The germline CDR1 and CDR2 sequences are SNHLY and FYNNEI. Here the CDR3 DNA reads TGTGCCAGCAGTCTAACACGTGTTAGCTATAGCAATCAGCCCCAGCATTTT. Translating it yields CASSLTRVSYSNQPQHF. Looking up the rest from reference TRBV2 and TRBJ1-5 gives the full variable domain: EPEVTQTPSHQVTQMGQEVILRCVPISNHLYFYWYRQILGQKVEFLVSFYNNEISEKSEIFDDQFSVERPDGSNFTLKIRSTKLEDSAMYFCASSLTRVSYSNQPQHFGDGTRLSIL.

This clone was recorded once. The J gene is TRBJ2-7, the V gene TRBV15; 9 bases line up with TRBD2. Unmatched junction bases numbered 16, after V lost 0 bases and J lost 4 bases. The germline gives CDR1 LNHNV, CDR2 YYDKDF (reference sequence). This CDR3 is 19 amino acids long. In DNA form, the CDR3 reads TGTGCCACCAGCAGAGATTTAGTGCGGGAGGGCCCTCGTCGATACGAGCAGTACTTC. Amino acid sequence: CATSRDLVREGPRRYEQYF.

This rearrangement joins TRBV2 to TRBJ1-5; D ambiguous. Germline CDR1 is SNHLY and CDR2 is FYNNEI. Deletions cut 0 bases from V and 2 bases from J, with 11 bases between. The CDR3 loop spans 16 amino acids. This chain's CDR3 is CASSEASFRGNQPQHF. For the CDR3, the DNA is TGTGCCAGCAGTGAAGCTTCGTTCCGCGGCAATCAGCCCCAGCATTTT.

On this clone itself: The sample has other DNA sequences that encode this CDR3 too. The V call is TRBV30, the J call TRBJ1-3; weak D call: TRBD1 (6 bases). V dropped 0 bases and J dropped 2 bases, with 8 bases sitting between them. The CDR3 extends over 14 amino acids. Per the germline V gene, CDR1 is GTSNPN and CDR2 is SVGIG (reference sequence). CDR3 protein: CAWSVGGTGNTIYF. Here the CDR3 DNA reads TGTGCCTGGAGTGTAGGGGGAACTGGAAACACCATATATTTT.

This chain joins TRBV4-1 and TRBJ2-5, with 12 bases lining up with TRBD2. V lost 1 base and J lost 1; bases outside the gene matches: 1. Per germline, CDR1 MGHRA and CDR2 YSYEKL. The CDR3 totals 16 residues. The CDR3 spells CASSQGLAGAQETQYF. The CDR3 nucleotides read TGCGCCAGCAGCCAAGGACTAGCGGGAGCCCAAGAGACCCAGTACTTC.

Concerning this clone itself: Other DNA sequences in the same sample also yield this CDR3. V and J are TRBV30 and TRBJ1-5; D call uncertain. With 0 bases removed from V and 4 bases from J, the gap between germline ends came to 10 bases. The germline CDR1 and CDR2 sequences are GTSNPN and SVGIG (reference sequence). The CDR3 spans 14 residues. The CDR3 DNA follows: TGTGCCTGGAGTGTACGGACGGGAAATCAGCCCCAGCATTTT. Translating gives CAWSVRTGNQPQHF. The entire variable domain, with the rest obtained from reference TRBV30 and TRBJ1-5, is as follows: SQTIHQWPATLVQPVGSPLSLECTVEGTSNPNLYWYRQAAGRGLQLLFYSVGIGQISSEVPQNLSASRPQDRQFILSSKKLLLSDSGFYLCAWSVRTGNQPQHFGDGTRLSIL.

This clone was seen a few times. V gene TRBV21-1 combines with J gene TRBJ2-7. TRBV21-1 is termed a pseudogene. The CDR3 is 10 residues long. The CDR3 here is CARRSYEQYF. In DNA, the CDR3 is TGTGCCAGAAGGTCCTACGAGCAGTACTTC.

The CDR3 DNA reads TGTGCCAGCAGCTTGGGGGGAGTAGCGGGAATGCAAGCCGGGGAGCTGTTTTTT. Translating gives CASSLGGVAGMQAGELFF. The V gene is TRBV5-4, the J gene TRBJ2-2, with TRBD2 matching over 8 bases. The germline CDR1 and CDR2 sequences are SGHNT and YYREEE (reference sequence). Trimming removed 0 bases from V and 6 bases from J; junction bases left unmatched: 13. The length of the CDR3 is 18 residues.

This clone was observed once. The gene calls are TRBV6-6 and TRBJ2-7, with 10 bases aligning to TRBD1. The CDR3 loop spans 15 amino acids. V shed 2 bases, J shed 3 bases, and the junction held 4 bases outside the gene matches. CDR1 is MNHNY, CDR2 SVGAGI, per germline (reference sequence). CDR3 loop: CASSYRRTGGYEQYF. For the CDR3, the DNA is TGTGCCAGCAGTTACCGAAGGACAGGGGGCTACGAGCAGTACTTC.

The gene calls are TRBV30 and TRBJ2-3; 9 bases align to TRBD2. V shed 0 bases, J shed 5 bases, and the junction held 6 bases outside the gene matches. The germline V gene has CDR1 GTSNPN and CDR2 SVGIG (reference sequence). The CDR3 contains 15 residues. CDR3 in amino acids: CAWSVLAGAKDTQYF. CDR3 DNA: TGTGCCTGGAGTGTTTTAGCGGGAGCGAAAGATACGCAGTATTTT.

DNA for the CDR3: TGCGCCAGCAGCTACGGACAAAACGGAAAACTGTTTTTT. Encoded protein: CASSYGQNGKLFF. The V call is TRBV5-1, the J call TRBJ1-4; D is perhaps TRBD1 (5 bases). The CDR3 sequence is 13 residues long. Germline V gives CDR1 SGHRS, CDR2 YFSETQ. Deletions cut 3 bases from V and 10 bases from J, with 13 bases between.

The CDR3 loop is CASSQTGTSGWKYF. The CDR3 region has the DNA TGTGCCAGCAGTCAAACCGGGACTAGCGGTTGGAAGTACTTC. The J gene is TRBJ2-7, the V gene TRBV6-4, with 11 nucleotides matching TRBD2. Trimming removed 5 bases from V and 11 bases from J; junction bases left unmatched: 11. Germline CDR1 reads MRHNA; CDR2 reads SNTAGT. The CDR3 totals 14 residues.

This clone was detected once. CDR3 in DNA: TGCGCCAGCAGCCACGGGGGCTCCTACGAGCAGTACTTC. Translated, it gives CASSHGGSYEQYF. The chain couples TRBV4-1 to TRBJ2-7, with D possibly being TRBD2 (6 bases). V lost 3 bases and J lost 0, with 6 bases in between. Germline V gene data show CDR1 as MGHRA and CDR2 as YSYEKL. The CDR3 runs 13 residues.

The chain is built from TRBV9 and TRBJ2-5, with D perhaps TRBD1 (6 bases). The CDR3 is 13 amino acids. Per germline, CDR1 SGDLS and CDR2 YYNGEE. V gave up 3 bases and J gave up 5 bases, with 11 bases separating them. CDR3 bases: TGTGCCAGCAGCGGCACAGGGTGGGAGACCCAGTACTTC. As protein: CASSGTGWETQYF.

The V and J genes are TRBV9 and TRBJ2-7, with D perhaps given as TRBD1 or TRBD2 (5 bases each). V was clipped by 5 bases and J by 5 bases, with 20 bases between them. The CDR3 extends over 15 amino acids. Germline CDR1 reads SGDLS; CDR2 reads YYNGEE. The CDR3 region is CASSLGEGFSNEQYF. The CDR3, as DNA: TGTGCCAGCAGTTTGGGGGAAGGTTTCAGCAACGAGCAGTACTTC.

The chain combines TRBV9 with TRBJ1-4; D is unclear. V was clipped by 2 bases and J by 3 bases, with 8 bases between them. The CDR3 has 14 amino acids. Germline V lookup: CDR1 SGDLS, CDR2 YYNGEE. CDR3 in amino acids: CASSVGLANEKLFF. In nucleotides, the CDR3 is TGTGCCAGCAGCGTGGGGTTGGCTAATGAAAAACTGTTTTTT.

The V call is TRBV28, the J call TRBJ2-7, with D uncertain. The CDR3 contains 14 residues. Per the germline V gene, CDR1 is MDHEN and CDR2 is SYDVKM. Trimming took off 4 bases at V and 3 bases at J, with 13 bases between the two ends. This chain's CDR3 is CASSSPAWLYEQYF. The CDR3 nucleotides are TGTGCCAGCAGTTCACCCGCGTGGCTCTACGAGCAGTACTTC.

The chain recombines TRBV28 with TRBJ1-5; no clear D gene. Germline V gene sequence: CDR1 MDHEN, CDR2 SYDVKM. Trimming took off 6 bases at V and 2 bases at J, with 11 bases between the two ends. The CDR3 length is 14 residues. The CDR3 sequence: CASRSSFGNQPQHF. CDR3 nucleotide sequence: TGTGCCAGCAGGAGCAGCTTCGGCAATCAGCCCCAGCATTTT.

J is TRBJ1-1 and V is TRBV7-3; TRBD1 matches 7 bases. Germline CDR1 is SGHTA and CDR2 is FQGTGA. The trim removed 0 bases at V and 6 bases at J, leaving 7 bases unmatched. This CDR3 region has 15 residues. Here the CDR3 DNA reads TGTGCCAGCAGCTTAACAGGGGGCGCGAAGCCTGAAGCTTTCTTT. It translates to CASSLTGGAKPEAFF.

This rearrangement joins TRBV7-9 to TRBJ2-7; D is unclear. The CDR3 has 15 amino acids. The germline CDR1 and CDR2 sequences are SEHNR and FQNEAQ (reference sequence). V lost 1 base, J lost 2 bases, and 12 bases lay in between. CDR3 amino acids: CASSLVRAGAYEQYF. In DNA, the CDR3 is TGTGCCAGCAGCTTAGTAAGAGCAGGCGCCTACGAGCAGTACTTC. Combining the CDR3 with reference TRBV7-9 and TRBJ2-7 gives the whole variable domain DTGVSQNPRHKITKRGQNVTFRCDPISEHNRLYWYRQTLGQGPEFLTYFQNEAQLEKSRLLSDRFSAERPKGSFSTLEIQRTEQGDSAMYLCASSLVRAGAYEQYFGPGTRLTVT.

As for this clone: The same CDR3 also results from other DNA sequences found in this sample. The CDR3 nucleotides are TGTGCCAGCAGCGTTCAGATGAACACTGAAGCTTTCTTT. It yields the protein CASSVQMNTEAFF. The chain couples TRBV9 to TRBJ1-1, with D uncertain. This CDR3 spans 13 amino acids. V lost 2 bases and J 0 bases, leaving 5 bases between the germline ends. CDR1 is SGDLS, CDR2 YYNGEE, per germline.

CDR3 sequence reads: CASSFSGVVGEKLFF. The CDR3 region has the DNA TGTGCCAGCAGCTTCTCCGGGGTCGTCGGCGAAAAACTGTTTTTT. The chain uses TRBV7-3 and TRBJ1-4; D ambiguous. Trimming took 3 bases from V and 8 from J, leaving 16 bases between them. This CDR3 has 15 residues. Germline V gene data show CDR1 as SGHTA and CDR2 as FQGTGA. Full variable domain (remainder filled in from reference TRBV7-3 and TRBJ1-4): GAGVSQTPSNKVTEKGKYVELRCDPISGHTALYWYRQSLGQGPEFLIYFQGTGAADDSGLPNDRFFAVRPEGSVSTLKIQRTERGDSAVYLCASSFSGVVGEKLFFGSGTQLSVL.

About this clone: Germline is not matched at one junction end, which may reflect a read error. The chain uses TRBV7-6 and TRBJ1-2; D remains unclear. Germline values: CDR1 SGHVS, CDR2 FNYEAQ. The CDR3 covers 15 residues. CDR3 region: CASSLIAAQAEQLAF. CDR3 bases: TGTGCCAGCAGCTTAATTGCGGCCCAGGCCGAACAGTTGGCCTTC.

The chain couples TRBV14 to TRBJ2-7; 8 bases map to TRBD1. With 5 bases clipped from V and 4 bases from J, the junction kept 13 bases outside the gene matches. This CDR3 is 16 amino acids long. CDR1 is SGHDN, CDR2 FVKESK, per germline. The CDR3 reads CASSLLTGTGSYEQYF. DNA of the CDR3: TGTGCCAGCAGCTTACTCACCGGGACAGGATCTTACGAGCAGTACTTC.

This chain connects TRBV10-3 to TRBJ1-5; a possible D gene is TRBD1 (5 bases). V lost 3 bases and J lost 7, with 22 bases in between. CDR1 and CDR2 (germline): ENHRY, SYGVKD. The CDR3 consists of 17 residues. The CDR3 bases are TGTGCCATCAGTGAAACCGACCAGAGCGGGGGTGGCCAGCCCCAGCATTTT. Translating gives CAISETDQSGGGQPQHF.